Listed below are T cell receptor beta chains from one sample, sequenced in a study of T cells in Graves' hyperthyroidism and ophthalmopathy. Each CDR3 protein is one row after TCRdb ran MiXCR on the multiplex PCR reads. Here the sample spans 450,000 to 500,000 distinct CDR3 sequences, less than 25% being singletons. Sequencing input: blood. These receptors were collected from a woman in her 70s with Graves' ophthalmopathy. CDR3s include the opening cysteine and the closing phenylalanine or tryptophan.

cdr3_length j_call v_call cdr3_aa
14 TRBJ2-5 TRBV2 CASSEDRGLETQYF
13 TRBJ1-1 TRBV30 CAWSRQGWSEAFF
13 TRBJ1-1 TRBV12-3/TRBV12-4 CASIRLVSTEAFF
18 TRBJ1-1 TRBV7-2 CASSPLQGGALMNTEAFF
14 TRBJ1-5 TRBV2 CASRRQAKDQPQHF
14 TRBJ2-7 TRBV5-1 CASSFRQDGYEQYF
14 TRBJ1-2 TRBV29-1 CSVFKGQGGDGYTF
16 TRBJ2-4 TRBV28 CASSLAGTTREGIQYF
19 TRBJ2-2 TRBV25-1 CASSTPLAGPPQNTGELFF
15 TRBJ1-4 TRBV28 CASSFRTPGNEKLFF
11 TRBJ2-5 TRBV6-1 CASINLETQYF
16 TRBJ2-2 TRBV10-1 CASSPLAGASTGELFF
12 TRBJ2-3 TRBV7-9 CASSFHPDTQYF
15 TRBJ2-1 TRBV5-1 CASSGGLAGGSEQFF
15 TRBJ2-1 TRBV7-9 CASSLFTAGPNEQFF
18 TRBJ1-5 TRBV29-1 CSVSLVSGGVYSNQPQHF
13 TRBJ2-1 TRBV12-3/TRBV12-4 CASRPTPRDEQFF
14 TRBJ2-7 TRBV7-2 CASSQTPVVGGQYF
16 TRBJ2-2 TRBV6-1 CASRWGQGSNTGELFF
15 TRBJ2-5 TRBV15 CATSRSTGYQETQYF
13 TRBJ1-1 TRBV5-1 CASSQGPSTEAFF
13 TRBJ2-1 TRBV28 CASTGTAYNEQFF
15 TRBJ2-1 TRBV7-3 CASSLSAGSYNEQFF
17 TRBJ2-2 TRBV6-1 CASSEAPGSKNTGELFF
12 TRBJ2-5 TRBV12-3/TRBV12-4 CASSLYGETQYF
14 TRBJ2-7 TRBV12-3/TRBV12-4 CASSLSVRAYEQYF
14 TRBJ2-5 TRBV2 CASSQRPDGETQYF
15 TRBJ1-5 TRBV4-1 CASSQEWQPNQPQHF
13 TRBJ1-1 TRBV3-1 CASSPYENTEAFF
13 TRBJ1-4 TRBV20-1 CSARQGAWEKLFF
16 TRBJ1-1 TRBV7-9 CASSLALVGARTEAFF
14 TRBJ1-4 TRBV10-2 CASAPGQGYEKLFF
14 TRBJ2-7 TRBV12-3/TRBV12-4 CASTPGGAYYEQYF
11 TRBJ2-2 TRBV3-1 CASSLHGELFF
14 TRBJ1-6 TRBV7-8 CASSPTIGNSPLHF
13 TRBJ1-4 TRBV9 CASSGATNEKLFF
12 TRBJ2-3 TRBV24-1 CATSDLPDTQYF
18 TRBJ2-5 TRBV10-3 CAISEPKVGRGYQETQYF
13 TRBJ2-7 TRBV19 CASTASGKGEQYF
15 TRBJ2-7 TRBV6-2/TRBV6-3 CASSEHPPSATKQYF
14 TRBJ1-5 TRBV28 CASSLGTQNQPQHF
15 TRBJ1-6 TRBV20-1 CSARDLAGANSPLHF
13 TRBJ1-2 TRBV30 CAWSGVARGGYTF
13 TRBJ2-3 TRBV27 CASSLSTLNTQYF
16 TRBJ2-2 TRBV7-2 CASRGFGTGGPGELFF
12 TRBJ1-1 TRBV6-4 CATSTGNTEAFF
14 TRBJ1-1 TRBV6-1 CASTWDRVNTEAFF
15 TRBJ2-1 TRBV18 CASSQGLAGTNEQFF
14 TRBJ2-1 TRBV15 CATRGEGSYNEQFF